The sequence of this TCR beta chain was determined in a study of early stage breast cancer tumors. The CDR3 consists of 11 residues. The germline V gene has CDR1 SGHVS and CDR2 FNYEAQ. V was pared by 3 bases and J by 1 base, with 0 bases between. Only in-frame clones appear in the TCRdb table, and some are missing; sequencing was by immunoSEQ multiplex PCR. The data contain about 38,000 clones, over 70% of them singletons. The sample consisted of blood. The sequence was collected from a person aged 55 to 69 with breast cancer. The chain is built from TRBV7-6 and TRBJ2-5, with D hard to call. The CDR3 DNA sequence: TGTGCCAGCAGCTTCCAAGAGACCCAGTACTTC. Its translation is CASSFQETQYF.